The clone carrying this T cell receptor (beta chain) was seen a handful of times. Libraries were prepared by immunoSEQ multiplex PCR; TCRdb keeps only in-frame clonotypes and omits some of them. The repertoire holds approximately 320,000 clones, with roughly 87% as singletons. The sample originates from a study of blood T cell repertoires in COVID-19. Overall study: From the United States, Italy and Spain came samples of acute and convalescent COVID-19.

The CDR3 is 16 amino acids. With 0 bases clipped from V and 7 bases from J, the junction kept 8 bases outside the gene matches. Germline V gene lookup returns CDR1 SEHNR and CDR2 FQNEAQ (reference sequence). This TCR was recovered from a young woman who had recovered from COVID-19. The rearrangement uses TRBV7-9 and TRBJ2-1; TRBD2 agrees at 8 bases. Sequenced material: PBMCs or T cells enriched from blood (not recorded which). The CDR3 region is CASSLALAGGVNEQFF. CDR3 DNA: TGTGCCAGCAGCTTAGCGCTTGCGGGGGGTGTGAATGAGCAGTTCTTC.